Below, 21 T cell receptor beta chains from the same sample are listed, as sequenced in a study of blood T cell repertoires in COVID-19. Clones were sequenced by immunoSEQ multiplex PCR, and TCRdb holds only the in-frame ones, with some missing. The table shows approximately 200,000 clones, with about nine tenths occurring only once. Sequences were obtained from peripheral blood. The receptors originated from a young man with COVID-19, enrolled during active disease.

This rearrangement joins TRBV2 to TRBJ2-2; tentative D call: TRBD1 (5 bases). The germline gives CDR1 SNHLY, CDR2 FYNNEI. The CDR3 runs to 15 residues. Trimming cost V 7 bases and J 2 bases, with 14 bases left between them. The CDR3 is CASKKSQGNTGELFF. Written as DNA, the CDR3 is TGTGCCAGCAAAAAAAGTCAGGGAAACACCGGGGAGCTGTTTTTT.

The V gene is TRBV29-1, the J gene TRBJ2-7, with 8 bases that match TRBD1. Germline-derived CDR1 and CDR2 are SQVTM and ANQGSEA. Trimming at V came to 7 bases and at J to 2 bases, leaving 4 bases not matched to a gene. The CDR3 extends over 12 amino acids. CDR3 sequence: CSGRTGTYEQYF. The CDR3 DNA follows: TGCAGCGGCCGGACAGGGACCTACGAGCAGTACTTC.

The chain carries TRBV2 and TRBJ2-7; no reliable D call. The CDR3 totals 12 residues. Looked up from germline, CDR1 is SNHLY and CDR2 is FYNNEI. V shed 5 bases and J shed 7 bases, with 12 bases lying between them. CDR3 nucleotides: TGTGCCAGCAGTCCCTTCCCCCGGGAGCAGTACTTC. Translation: CASSPFPREQYF.

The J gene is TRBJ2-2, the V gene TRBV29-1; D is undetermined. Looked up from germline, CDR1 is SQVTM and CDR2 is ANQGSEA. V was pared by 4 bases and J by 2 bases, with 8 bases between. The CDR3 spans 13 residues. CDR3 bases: TGCAGCGTTGGGGCAGGTAACACCGGGGAGCTGTTTTTT. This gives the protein CSVGAGNTGELFF.

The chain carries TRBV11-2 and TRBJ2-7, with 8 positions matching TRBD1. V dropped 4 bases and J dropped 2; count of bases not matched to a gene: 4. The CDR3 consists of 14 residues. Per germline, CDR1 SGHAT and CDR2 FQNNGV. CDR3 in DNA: TGTGCCAGCAGCTCGCAGGGGGCCGCCTACGAGCAGTACTTC. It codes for CASSSQGAAYEQYF.

The CDR3 region has the DNA TGTGCCAGCAGTTACTCGACTAGCGGCATATACGAGCAGTACTTC. Encoded protein: CASSYSTSGIYEQYF. The rearrangement joins TRBV6-2 or TRBV6-3 to TRBJ2-7, with 9 bases that match TRBD2. The CDR3 sequence is 15 residues long. Germline CDR1 is MNHEY and CDR2 is SVGEGT. V was pared by 0 bases and J by 4 bases, with 4 bases of the junction left unmatched.

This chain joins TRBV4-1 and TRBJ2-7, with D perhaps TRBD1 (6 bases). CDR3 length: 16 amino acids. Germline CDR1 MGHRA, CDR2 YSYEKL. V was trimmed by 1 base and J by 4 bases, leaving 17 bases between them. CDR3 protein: CASSQGPPVQGYEQYF. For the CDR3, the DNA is TGCGCCAGCAGCCAAGGCCCCCCCGTGCAGGGGTACGAGCAGTACTTC.

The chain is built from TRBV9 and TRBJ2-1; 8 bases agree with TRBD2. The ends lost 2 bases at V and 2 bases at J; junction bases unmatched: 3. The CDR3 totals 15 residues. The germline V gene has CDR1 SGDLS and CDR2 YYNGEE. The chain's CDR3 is CASSVGLAPYNEQFF. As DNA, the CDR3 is TGTGCCAGCAGCGTTGGACTAGCCCCCTACAATGAGCAGTTCTTC.

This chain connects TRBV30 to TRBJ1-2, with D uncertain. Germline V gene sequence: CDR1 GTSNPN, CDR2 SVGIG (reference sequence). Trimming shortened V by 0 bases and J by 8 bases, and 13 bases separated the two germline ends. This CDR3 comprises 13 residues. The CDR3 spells CAWSVTGEGGYTF. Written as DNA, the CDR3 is TGTGCCTGGAGTGTAACCGGGGAAGGAGGCTACACCTTC.

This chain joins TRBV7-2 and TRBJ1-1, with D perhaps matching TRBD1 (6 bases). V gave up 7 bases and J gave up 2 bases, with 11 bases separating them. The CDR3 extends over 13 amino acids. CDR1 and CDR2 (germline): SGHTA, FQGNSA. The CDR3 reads CASTVDRNTEAFF. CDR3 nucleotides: TGTGCCAGCACCGTGGACAGAAACACTGAAGCTTTCTTT.

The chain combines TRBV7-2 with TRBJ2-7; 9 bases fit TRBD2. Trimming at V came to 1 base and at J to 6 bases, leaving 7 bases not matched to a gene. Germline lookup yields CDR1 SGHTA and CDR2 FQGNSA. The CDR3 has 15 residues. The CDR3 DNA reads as TGTGCCAGCAGCTTAGTCCTTGCGGGAGGGGGCGAGCAGTACTTC. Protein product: CASSLVLAGGGEQYF.

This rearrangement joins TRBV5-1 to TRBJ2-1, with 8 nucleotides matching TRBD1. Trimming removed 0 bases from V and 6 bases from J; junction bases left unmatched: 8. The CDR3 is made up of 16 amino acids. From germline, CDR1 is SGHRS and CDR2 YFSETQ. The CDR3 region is CASSLGRVTGANEQFF. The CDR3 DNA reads TGCGCCAGCAGCTTGGGGAGGGTGACAGGGGCCAATGAGCAGTTCTTC.

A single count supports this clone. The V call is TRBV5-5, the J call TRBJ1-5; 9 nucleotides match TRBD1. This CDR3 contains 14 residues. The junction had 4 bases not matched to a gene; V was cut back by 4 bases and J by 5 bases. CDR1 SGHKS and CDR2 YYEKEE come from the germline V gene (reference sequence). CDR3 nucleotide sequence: TGTGCCAGCAGCCAACAGGGGGCGGATCAGCCCCAGCATTTT. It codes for CASSQQGADQPQHF.

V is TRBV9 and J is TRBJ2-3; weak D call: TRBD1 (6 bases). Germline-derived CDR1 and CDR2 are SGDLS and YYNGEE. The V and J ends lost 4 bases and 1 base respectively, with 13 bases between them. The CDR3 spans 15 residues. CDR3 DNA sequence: TGTGCCAGCAGCCCCTTTGAGGGGGGCACAGATACGCAGTATTTT. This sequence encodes CASSPFEGGTDTQYF. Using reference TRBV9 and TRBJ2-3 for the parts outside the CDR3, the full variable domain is DSGVTQTPKHLITATGQRVTLRCSPRSGDLSVYWYQQSLDQGLQFLIQYYNGEERAKGNILERFSAQQFPDLHSELNLSSLELGDSALYFCASSPFEGGTDTQYFGPGTRLTVL.

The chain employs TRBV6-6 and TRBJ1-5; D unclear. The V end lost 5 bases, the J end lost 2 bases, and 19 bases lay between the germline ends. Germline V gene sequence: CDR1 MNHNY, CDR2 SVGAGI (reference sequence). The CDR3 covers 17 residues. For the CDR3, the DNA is TGTGCCAGCAGTCCGTTCGAGATGGAGGGAGGCAATCAGCCCCAGCATTTT. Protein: CASSPFEMEGGNQPQHF.

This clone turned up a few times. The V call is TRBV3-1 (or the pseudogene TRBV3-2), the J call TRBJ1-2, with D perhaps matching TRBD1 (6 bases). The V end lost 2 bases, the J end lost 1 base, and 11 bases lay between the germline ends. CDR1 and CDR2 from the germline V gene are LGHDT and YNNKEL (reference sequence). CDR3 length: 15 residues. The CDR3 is CASSQSTGVNYGYTF. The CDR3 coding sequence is TGTGCCAGCAGCCAATCGACAGGCGTTAACTATGGCTACACCTTC.

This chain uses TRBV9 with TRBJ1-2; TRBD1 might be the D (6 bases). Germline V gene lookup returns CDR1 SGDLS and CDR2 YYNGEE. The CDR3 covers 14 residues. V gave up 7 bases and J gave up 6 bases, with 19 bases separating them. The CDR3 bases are TGTGCCAGCGGGGAACAGGGTAATCCACATGGCTACACCTTC. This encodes CASGEQGNPHGYTF.

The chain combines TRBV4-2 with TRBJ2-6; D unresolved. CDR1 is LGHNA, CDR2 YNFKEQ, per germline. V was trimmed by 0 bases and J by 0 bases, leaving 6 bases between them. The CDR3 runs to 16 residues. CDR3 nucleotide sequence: TGTGCCAGCAGCCAAGATTCGAGCTCTGGGGCCAACGTCCTGACTTTC. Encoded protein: CASSQDSSSGANVLTF.

CDR3 sequence (DNA): TGTGCCATCAGGGCAGGGGGCAGCAATCAGCCCCAGCATTTT. Protein sequence: CAIRAGGSNQPQHF. The chain employs TRBV10-3 and TRBJ1-5, with 8 bases matching TRBD1. The germline gives CDR1 ENHRY, CDR2 SYGVKD. This CDR3 region has 14 residues. V was clipped by 6 bases and J by 1 base; unmatched bases: 2.

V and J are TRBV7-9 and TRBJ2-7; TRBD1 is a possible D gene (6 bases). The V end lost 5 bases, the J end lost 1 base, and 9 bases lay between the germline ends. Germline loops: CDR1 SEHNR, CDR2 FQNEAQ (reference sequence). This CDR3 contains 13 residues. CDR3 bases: TGTGCCAGCAGCAAGGGGGATTCCTACGAGCAGTACTTC. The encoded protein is CASSKGDSYEQYF.

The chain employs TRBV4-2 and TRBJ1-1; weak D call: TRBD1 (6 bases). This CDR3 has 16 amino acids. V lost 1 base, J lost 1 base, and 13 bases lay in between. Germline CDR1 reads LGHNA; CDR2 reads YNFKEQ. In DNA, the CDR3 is TGTGCCAGCAGCCAAGTTTTTTGGGGGCGGAACACTGAAGCTTTCTTT. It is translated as CASSQVFWGRNTEAFF.